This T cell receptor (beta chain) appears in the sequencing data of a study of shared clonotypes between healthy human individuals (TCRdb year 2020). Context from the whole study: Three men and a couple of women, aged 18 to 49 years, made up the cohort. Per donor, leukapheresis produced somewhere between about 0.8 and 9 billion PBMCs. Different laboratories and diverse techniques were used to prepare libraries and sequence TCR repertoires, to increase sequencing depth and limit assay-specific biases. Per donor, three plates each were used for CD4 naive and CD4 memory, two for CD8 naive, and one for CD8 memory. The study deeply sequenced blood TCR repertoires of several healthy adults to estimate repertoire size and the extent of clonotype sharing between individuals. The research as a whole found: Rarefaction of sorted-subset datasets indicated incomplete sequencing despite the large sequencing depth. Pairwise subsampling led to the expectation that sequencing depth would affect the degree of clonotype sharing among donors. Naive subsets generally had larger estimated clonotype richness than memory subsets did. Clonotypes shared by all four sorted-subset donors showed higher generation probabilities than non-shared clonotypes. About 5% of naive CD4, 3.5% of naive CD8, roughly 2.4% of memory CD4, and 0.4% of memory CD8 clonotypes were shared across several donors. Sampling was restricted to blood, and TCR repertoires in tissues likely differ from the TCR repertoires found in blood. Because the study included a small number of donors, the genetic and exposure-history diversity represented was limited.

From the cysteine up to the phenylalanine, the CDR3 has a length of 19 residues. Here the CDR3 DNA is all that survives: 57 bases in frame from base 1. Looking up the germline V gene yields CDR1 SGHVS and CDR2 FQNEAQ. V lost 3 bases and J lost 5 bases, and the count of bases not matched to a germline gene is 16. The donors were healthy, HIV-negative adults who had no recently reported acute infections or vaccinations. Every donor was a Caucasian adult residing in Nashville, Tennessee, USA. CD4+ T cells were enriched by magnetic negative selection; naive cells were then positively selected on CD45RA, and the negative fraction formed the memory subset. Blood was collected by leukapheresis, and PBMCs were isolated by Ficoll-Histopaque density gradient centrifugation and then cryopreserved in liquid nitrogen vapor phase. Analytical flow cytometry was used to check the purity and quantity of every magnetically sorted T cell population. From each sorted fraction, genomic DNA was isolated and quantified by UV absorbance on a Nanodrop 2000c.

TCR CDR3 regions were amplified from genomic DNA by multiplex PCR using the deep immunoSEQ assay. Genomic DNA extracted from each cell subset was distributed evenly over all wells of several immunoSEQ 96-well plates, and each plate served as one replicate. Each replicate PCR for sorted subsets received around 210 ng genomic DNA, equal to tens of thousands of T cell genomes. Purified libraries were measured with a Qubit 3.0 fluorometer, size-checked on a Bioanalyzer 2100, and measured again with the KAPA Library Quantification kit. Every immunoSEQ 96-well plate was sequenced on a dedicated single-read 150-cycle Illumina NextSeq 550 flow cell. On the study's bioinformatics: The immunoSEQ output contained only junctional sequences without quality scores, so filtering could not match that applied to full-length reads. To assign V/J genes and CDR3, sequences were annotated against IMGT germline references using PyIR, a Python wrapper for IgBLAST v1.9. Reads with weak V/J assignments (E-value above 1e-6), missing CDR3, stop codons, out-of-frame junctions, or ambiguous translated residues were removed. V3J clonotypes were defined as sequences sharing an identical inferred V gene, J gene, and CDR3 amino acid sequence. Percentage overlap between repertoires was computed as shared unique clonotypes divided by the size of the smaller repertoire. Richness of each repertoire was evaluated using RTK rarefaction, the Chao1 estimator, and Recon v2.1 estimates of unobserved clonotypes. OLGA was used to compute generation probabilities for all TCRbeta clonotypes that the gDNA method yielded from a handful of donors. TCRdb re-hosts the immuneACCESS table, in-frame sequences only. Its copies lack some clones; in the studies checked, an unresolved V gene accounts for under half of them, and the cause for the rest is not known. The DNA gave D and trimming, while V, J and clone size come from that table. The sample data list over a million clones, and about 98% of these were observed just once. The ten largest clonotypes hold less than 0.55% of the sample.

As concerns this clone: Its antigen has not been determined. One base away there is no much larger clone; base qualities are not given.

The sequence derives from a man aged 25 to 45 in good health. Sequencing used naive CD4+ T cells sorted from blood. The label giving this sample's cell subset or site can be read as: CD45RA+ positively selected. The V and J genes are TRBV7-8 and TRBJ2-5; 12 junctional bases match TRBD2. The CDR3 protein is CASSLRLAGGLVQMETQYF. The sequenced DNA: TGTGCCAGCAGCTTGAGGCTAGCGGGAGGGCTGGTCCAAATGGAGACCCAGTACTTC.